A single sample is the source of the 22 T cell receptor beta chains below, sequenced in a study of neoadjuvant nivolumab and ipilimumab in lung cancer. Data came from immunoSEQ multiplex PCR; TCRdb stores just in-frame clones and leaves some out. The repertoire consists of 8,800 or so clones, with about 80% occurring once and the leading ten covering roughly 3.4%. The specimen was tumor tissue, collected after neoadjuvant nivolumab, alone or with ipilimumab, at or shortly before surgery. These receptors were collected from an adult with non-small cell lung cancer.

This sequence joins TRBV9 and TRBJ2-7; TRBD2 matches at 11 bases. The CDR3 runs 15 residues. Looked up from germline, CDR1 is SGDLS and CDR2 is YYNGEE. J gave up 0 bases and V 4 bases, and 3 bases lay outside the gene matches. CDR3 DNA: TGTGCCAGCAGCCGACTAGCGGGGAGCTCCTACGAGCAGTACTTC. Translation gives CASSRLAGSSYEQYF.

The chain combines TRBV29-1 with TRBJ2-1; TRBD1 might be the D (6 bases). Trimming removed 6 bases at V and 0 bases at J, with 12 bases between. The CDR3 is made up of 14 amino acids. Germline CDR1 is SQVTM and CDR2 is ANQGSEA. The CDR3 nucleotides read TGCAGCGTGACAGGCCAGAGCTCCTACAATGAGCAGTTCTTC. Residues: CSVTGQSSYNEQFF.

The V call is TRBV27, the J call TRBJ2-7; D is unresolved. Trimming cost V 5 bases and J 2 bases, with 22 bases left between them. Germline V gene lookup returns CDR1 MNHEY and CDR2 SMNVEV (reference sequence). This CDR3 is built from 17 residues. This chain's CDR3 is CASSPDTTALYPYEQYF. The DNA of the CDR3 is TGTGCCAGCAGTCCAGATACCACAGCCCTCTATCCCTACGAGCAGTACTTC.

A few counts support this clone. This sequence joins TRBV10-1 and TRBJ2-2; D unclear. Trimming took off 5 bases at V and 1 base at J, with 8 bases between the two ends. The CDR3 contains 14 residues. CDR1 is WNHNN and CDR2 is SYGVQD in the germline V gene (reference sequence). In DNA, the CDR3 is TGCGCCAGCAGTAAAACAGTGAACACCGGGGAGCTGTTTTTT. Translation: CASSKTVNTGELFF.

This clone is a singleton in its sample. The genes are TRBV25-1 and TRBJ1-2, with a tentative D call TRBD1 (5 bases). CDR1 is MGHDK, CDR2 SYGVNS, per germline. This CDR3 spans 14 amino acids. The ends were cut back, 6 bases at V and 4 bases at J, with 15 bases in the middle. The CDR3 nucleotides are TGTGCCAGCAGAGGGGCAGGAGTCGCCTATGGCTACACCTTC. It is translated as CASRGAGVAYGYTF.

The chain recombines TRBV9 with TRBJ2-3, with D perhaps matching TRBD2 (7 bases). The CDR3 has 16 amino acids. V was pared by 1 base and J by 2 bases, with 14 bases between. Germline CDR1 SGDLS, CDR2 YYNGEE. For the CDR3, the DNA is TGTGCCAGCAGCGTAATTGGCGGGGGCCTCACAGATACGCAGTATTTT. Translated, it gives CASSVIGGGLTDTQYF.

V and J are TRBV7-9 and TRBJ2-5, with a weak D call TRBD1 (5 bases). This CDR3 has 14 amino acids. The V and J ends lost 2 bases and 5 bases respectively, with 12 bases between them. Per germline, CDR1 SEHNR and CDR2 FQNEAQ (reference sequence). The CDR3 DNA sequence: TGTGCCAGCAGCTTACAGGGTATGAGGGAGACCCAGTACTTC. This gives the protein CASSLQGMRETQYF.

The CDR3 sequence is CASTHGNTEAFF. In DNA, the CDR3 is TGTGCCAGCACACATGGGAACACTGAAGCTTTCTTT. This chain links TRBV19 with TRBJ1-1; no definite D call. There are 12 residues in the CDR3. Germline CDR1 LNHDA, CDR2 SQIVND (reference sequence). V lost 9 bases and J lost 1, with 9 bases in between.

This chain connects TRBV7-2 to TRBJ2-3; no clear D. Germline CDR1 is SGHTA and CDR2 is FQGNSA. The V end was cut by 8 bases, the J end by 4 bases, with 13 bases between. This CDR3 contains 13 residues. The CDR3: CASSARAPDTQYF. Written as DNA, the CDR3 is TGTGCCAGCTCGGCTCGAGCCCCAGATACGCAGTATTTT.

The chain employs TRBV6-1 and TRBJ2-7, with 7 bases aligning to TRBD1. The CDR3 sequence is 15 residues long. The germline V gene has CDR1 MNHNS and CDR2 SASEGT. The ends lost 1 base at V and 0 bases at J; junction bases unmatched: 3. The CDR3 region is CASSEEAGGSYEQYF. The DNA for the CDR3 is TGTGCCAGCAGTGAAGAGGCAGGGGGCTCCTACGAGCAGTACTTC.

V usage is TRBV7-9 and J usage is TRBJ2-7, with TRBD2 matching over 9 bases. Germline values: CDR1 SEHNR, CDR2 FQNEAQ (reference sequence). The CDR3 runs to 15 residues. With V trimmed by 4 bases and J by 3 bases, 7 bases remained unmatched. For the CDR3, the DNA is TGTGCCAGCAGCTCCCCTGGTAGCGGGAGCTACGAGCAGTACTTC. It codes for CASSSPGSGSYEQYF. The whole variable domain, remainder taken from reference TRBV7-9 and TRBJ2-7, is DTGVSQNPRHKITKRGQNVTFRCDPISEHNRLYWYRQTLGQGPEFLTYFQNEAQLEKSRLLSDRFSAERPKGSFSTLEIQRTEQGDSAMYLCASSSPGSGSYEQYFGPGTRLTVT.

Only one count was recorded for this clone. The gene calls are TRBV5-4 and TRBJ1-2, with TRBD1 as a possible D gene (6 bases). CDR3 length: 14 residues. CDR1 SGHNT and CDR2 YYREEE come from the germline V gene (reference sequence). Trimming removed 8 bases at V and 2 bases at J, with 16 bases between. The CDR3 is CASTTRGQNYGYTF. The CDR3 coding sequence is TGTGCCAGTACTACCAGAGGACAGAACTATGGCTACACCTTC.

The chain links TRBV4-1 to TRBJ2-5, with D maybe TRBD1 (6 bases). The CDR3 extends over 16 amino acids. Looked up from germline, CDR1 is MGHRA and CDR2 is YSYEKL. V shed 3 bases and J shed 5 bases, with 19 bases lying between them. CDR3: CASSQIGTWGGETQYF. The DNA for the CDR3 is TGCGCCAGCAGCCAGATAGGGACATGGGGTGGGGAGACCCAGTACTTC.

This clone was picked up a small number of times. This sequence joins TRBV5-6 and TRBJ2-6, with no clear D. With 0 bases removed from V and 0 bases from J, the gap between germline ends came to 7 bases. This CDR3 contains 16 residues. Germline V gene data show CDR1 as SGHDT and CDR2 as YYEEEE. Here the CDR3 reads CASSLVAFSGANVLTF. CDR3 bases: TGTGCCAGCAGCTTGGTCGCCTTCTCTGGGGCCAACGTCCTGACTTTC.

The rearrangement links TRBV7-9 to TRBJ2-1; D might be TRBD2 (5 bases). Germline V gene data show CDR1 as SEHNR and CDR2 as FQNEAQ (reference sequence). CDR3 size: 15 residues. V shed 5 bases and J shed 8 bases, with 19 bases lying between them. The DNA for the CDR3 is TGTGCCAGCAGCCCGGCGGGTGGAGTTTATGATGAGCAGTTCTTC. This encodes CASSPAGGVYDEQFF.

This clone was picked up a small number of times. The CDR3 protein is CASRPRQGARGYNEQFF. The CDR3 DNA is TGCGCCAGCAGACCCCGACAGGGGGCGCGGGGGTACAATGAGCAGTTCTTC. This sequence joins TRBV5-1 and TRBJ2-1, with 10 nucleotides matching TRBD1. The germline gives CDR1 SGHRS, CDR2 YFSETQ. V was clipped by 5 bases and J by 4 bases; unmatched bases: 12. The CDR3 is made up of 17 amino acids.

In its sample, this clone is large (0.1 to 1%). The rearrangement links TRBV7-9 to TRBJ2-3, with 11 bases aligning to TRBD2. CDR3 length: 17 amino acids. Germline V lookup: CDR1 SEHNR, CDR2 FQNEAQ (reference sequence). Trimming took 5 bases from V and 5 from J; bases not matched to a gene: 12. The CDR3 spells CASSPQTSGTQGDTQYF. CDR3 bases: TGTGCCAGCAGCCCCCAGACTAGCGGGACACAAGGAGATACGCAGTATTTT.

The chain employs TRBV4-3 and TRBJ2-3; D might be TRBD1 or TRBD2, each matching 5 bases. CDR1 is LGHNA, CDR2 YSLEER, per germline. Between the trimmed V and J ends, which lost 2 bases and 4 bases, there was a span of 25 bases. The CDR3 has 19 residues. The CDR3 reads CASSQLHTSPPRGPDTQYF. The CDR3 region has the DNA TGCGCCAGCAGCCAACTCCACACGAGCCCCCCTCGGGGCCCAGATACGCAGTATTTT.

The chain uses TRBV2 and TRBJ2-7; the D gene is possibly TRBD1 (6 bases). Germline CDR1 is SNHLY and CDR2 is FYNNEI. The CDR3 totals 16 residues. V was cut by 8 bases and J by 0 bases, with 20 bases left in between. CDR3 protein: CASSDFFRGSSYEQYF. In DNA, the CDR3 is TGTGCCAGCTCCGATTTTTTTAGGGGGAGCTCCTACGAGCAGTACTTC. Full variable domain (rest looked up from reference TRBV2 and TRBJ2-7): EPEVTQTPSHQVTQMGQEVILRCVPISNHLYFYWYRQILGQKVEFLVSFYNNEISEKSEIFDDQFSVERPDGSNFTLKIRSTKLEDSAMYFCASSDFFRGSSYEQYFGPGTRLTVT.

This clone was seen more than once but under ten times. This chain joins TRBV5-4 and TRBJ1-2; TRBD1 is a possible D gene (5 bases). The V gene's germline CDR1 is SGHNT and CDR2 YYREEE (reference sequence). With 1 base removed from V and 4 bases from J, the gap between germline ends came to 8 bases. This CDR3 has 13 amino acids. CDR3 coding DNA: TGTGCCAGCAGCTTGAGACAGCTCTATGGCTACACCTTC. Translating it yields CASSLRQLYGYTF.

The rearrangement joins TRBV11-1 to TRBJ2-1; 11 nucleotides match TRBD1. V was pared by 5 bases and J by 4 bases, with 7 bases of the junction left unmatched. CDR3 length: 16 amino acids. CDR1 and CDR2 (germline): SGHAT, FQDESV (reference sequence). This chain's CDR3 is CASSRPGQGDYNEQFF. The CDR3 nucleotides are TGTGCCAGCAGCAGACCGGGACAGGGGGATTACAATGAGCAGTTCTTC.

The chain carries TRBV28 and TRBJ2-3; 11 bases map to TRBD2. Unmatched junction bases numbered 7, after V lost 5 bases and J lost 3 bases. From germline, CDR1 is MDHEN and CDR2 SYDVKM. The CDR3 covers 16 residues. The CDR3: CASSRTGTSGTDTQYF. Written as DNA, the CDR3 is TGTGCCAGCAGTCGAACCGGGACTAGCGGTACAGATACGCAGTATTTT.